What follows are 2 T cell receptor beta chains derived from one specimen sequenced in a study of blood T cell repertoires in COVID-19 (dated by TCRdb to 2019 to 2021). The library was produced with the immunoSEQ multiplex PCR assay. The table was pulled from immuneACCESS by TCRdb, which kept in-frame rearrangements only. Such tables lose some clones; where checked, under half of the loss comes from unresolved V genes, and the rest has no known cause. The sample records 310,000 or so clones, 88% of which are singletons. Jointly, the top ten make up about 11% of the sample. Sequencing used peripheral blood. All receptors come from a woman between 25 and 40 years old with COVID-19, enrolled during active disease.

This sequence joins TRBV18 and TRBJ1-1; D is ambiguous. The CDR3 has 13 amino acids. Germline assignment: CDR1 KGHSH and CDR2 LQKENI. The V end lost 3 bases, the J end lost 0 bases, and 5 bases lay between the germline ends. CDR3 DNA sequence: TGTGCCAGCTCACCTTCGGTGAACACTGAAGCTTTCTTT. Translation gives CASSPSVNTEAFF. Combining the CDR3 with reference TRBV18 and TRBJ1-1 gives the whole variable domain NAGVMQNPRHLVRRRGQEARLRCSPMKGHSHVYWYRQLPEEGLKFMVYLQKENIIDESGMPKERFSAEFPKEGPSILRIQQVVRGDSAAYFCASSPSVNTEAFFGQGTRLTVV.

The V call is TRBV5-1, the J call TRBJ2-6, with 9 bases that match TRBD1. Germline trimming cut 4 bases from V and 0 bases from J; bases unmatched to any gene: 11. The CDR3 covers 19 residues. Germline V gene sequence: CDR1 SGHRS, CDR2 YFSETQ. The CDR3: CASSLAPGTGISGANVLTF. CDR3 DNA sequence: TGCGCCAGCAGCCTTGCTCCCGGGACAGGGATCTCTGGGGCCAACGTCCTGACTTTC.